The T cell receptor (beta chain) described here comes from a study of T cells in Graves' hyperthyroidism and ophthalmopathy. The study's findings and limits: Most thyroid clonotypes that were expanded above 0.001 also turned up in blood. Ophthalmopathy, which appeared later, was predicted by the model a median roughly 6.4 months before onset.

This clonotype has at least ten counts. The antigen remains unidentified. Germline CDR1 and CDR2: SGHRS and YFSETQ. Trimming took 2 bases from V and 0 from J, leaving 6 bases between them. The CDR3 covers 13 residues. It was RNA transcripts that yielded the amplified TCR beta CDR3 regions. HTBI primers were employed in a first-round RT-PCR of the TCR CDR3. TCRdb ran MiXCR on the multiplex PCR reads and lists one entry per CDR3 protein. The repertoire holds more than 550,000 distinct CDR3 sequences, with about 18% as singletons. Patients aged 18 to 65 had newly diagnosed hyperthyroidism lasting under 2 months.

This chain connects TRBV5-1 to TRBJ2-7; D not resolved. Material: blood. The sequence derives from a man in his fifties with Graves' hyperthyroidism. CDR3 sequence: CASSFSISYEQYF. CDR3 DNA: TGCGCCAGCAGCTTCTCCATCTCCTACGAGCAGTACTTC.